This is a list of T cell receptor beta chains from one sample in a study of blood T cell repertoires in COVID-19. Repertoires were generated with immunoSEQ multiplex PCR, while TCRdb's copy carries only in-frame clones and drops some. The sample records 250,000 or so clones, around nine tenths being singletons. The sequencing input was PBMCs or T cells enriched from blood (not recorded which). All receptors come from a woman in her twenties or thirties who had been exposed to COVID-19. CDR3s include the opening cysteine and the closing phenylalanine or tryptophan. For some rows the clone size is stated as once, few or many, or as a class when expanded; others skip it.

>16|.|TRBJ2-2|TRBV9
CASSVSVSVDTGELFF
>16|.|TRBJ2-3|TRBV6-5
CASRYSVGGRVDTQYF
>16|.|TRBJ2-3|TRBV7-2
CASSPTKAGRTDTQYF
>12|.|TRBJ1-1|TRBV2
CASSDAGGEAFF
>14|few|TRBJ1-3|TRBV7-9
CASSLAVALNTIYF
>17|once|TRBJ2-6|TRBV5-1
CASRPGGGNSGANVLTF
>15|.|TRBJ2-5|TRBV2
CASSGRLAGEETQYF
>19|.|TRBJ2-2|TRBV2
CASSEFGAGAMSNTGELFF
>16|.|TRBJ2-3|TRBV3-1/TRBV3-2
CASSLQTTSGTDTQYF
>18|once|TRBJ2-5|TRBV4-2
CASSQPPGTSGRQETQYF
>13|once|TRBJ1-2|TRBV11-2
CASSPGTVYGYTF
>16|.|TRBJ2-5|TRBV10-1
CASSESVTSGRETQYF
>13|.|TRBJ2-1|TRBV27
CASSLSAGNEQFF
>15|.|TRBJ1-4|TRBV4-1
CASSQDRQPFEKLFF
>15|.|TRBJ1-5|TRBV9
CASSGSGTGNQPQHF
>12|.|TRBJ1-1|TRBV11-1
CASTVLNTEAFF
>13|many|TRBJ1-2|TRBV19
CASSPDTRYGYTF
>15|.|TRBJ1-5|TRBV5-1
CASSRGTGGVQPQHF
>14|.|TRBJ2-1|TRBV6-5
CASSQGTLWDEQFF
>12|once|TRBJ2-1|TRBV12-3/TRBV12-4
CASSSSGNEQFF
>13|once|TRBJ1-1|TRBV5-5
CASSLVAPLGAFF
>14|few|TRBJ2-2|TRBV15
CATSRDRTSGELFF
>19|once|TRBJ2-1|TRBV6-1
CASSEEPGTSGRKRNEQFF
>14|.|TRBJ1-2|TRBV7-9
CASSLASGYHGYTF
>14|once|TRBJ2-1|TRBV20-1
CSASSSGGGDEQFF
>16|.|TRBJ2-1|TRBV3-1/TRBV3-2
CASLGTSGSSYNEQFF
>13|.|TRBJ2-7|TRBV6-5
CASSTRTSYEQYF
>14|.|TRBJ2-1|TRBV18
CASSPLAGINEQFF
>12|.|TRBJ1-2|TRBV9
CASSVPQGGYTF
>17|once|TRBJ2-3|TRBV7-9
CASSPYRVLGLKDTQYF
>13|.|TRBJ1-2|TRBV29-1
CSVGTGQLGGYTF
>16|.|TRBJ1-5|TRBV30
CAWTSGAGNSNQPQHF
>14|.|TRBJ2-7|TRBV27
CASSLSSVSYEQYF
>17|.|TRBJ2-3|TRBV7-9
CASSLDLTGFMTDTQYF
>14|.|TRBJ2-2|TRBV6-5
CASSLTLKSGELFF
>17|.|TRBJ2-3|TRBV7-9
CASSLALGLEFTDTQYF
>19|.|TRBJ2-7|TRBV4-1
CASSLSGTSVGAGKYEQYF
>15|.|TRBJ2-5|TRBV11-2
CASSYTSTSEETQYF
>14|once|TRBJ1-4|TRBV19
CASTKDRGVSKLFF
>16|.|TRBJ1-4|TRBV28
CASSSLYMRGREKLFF
>13|.|TRBJ1-1|TRBV10-3
CAISETVNTEAFF
>17|.|TRBJ2-3|TRBV30
CAWSLSTSGSFTDTQYF
>13|.|TRBJ2-2|TRBV2
CASGLEISGELFF
>14|.|TRBJ2-2|TRBV13
CASSPRGGRGELFF
>17|.|TRBJ2-3|TRBV5-1
CASSFFSGSGREDTQYF
>15|.|TRBJ2-4|TRBV18
CASSPRQGVENIQYF
>12|.|TRBJ2-7|TRBV6-5
CASSYGGAEQYF
>14|.|TRBJ1-4|TRBV7-9
CASSLGQGSEKLFF
>15|.|TRBJ2-2|TRBV19
CASSKTSGYTGELFF
>13|.|TRBJ1-2|TRBV5-1
CASSPTGGHGYTF
>14|.|TRBJ1-6|TRBV30
CAWSVRVSKSPLHF
>15|.|TRBJ2-1|TRBV24-1
CATSDPALGGTEQFF
>18|.|TRBJ2-1|TRBV11-2
CASSSRHPLAESYNEQFF
>14|.|TRBJ1-1|TRBV7-3
CASSSQGGNTEAFF
>15|.|TRBJ1-5|TRBV30
CAWSLRGRANQPQHF
>16|.|TRBJ1-1|TRBV5-1
CASRAGTGGRNTEAFF
>17|.|TRBJ1-3|TRBV15
CATSRGQSPFSGNTIYF
>17|.|TRBJ2-3|TRBV11-2
CASSFPPSGRMVDTQYF